This T cell receptor beta chain was documented in a study of T cells in Graves' hyperthyroidism and ophthalmopathy. Notes on the study in general: Onset of ophthalmopathy came a median around 6.5 months after the model predicted it.

The authors deemed Graves' hyperthyroidism stable absent ophthalmopathy progression within 18 months. Trimming pared 4 bases from V and 5 bases from J, leaving 11 bases between. The CDR3 runs to 13 residues. Germline CDR1 is SGHDN and CDR2 is FVKESK. Using RNA transcripts as the source, TCR beta CDR3 regions were amplified. TCR CDR3 underwent first-round RT-PCR with the HTBI primer set. TCRdb re-called the multiplex PCR reads through MiXCR, storing one row per CDR3 protein. The table lists under 400,000 distinct CDR3 sequences, 15% to 20% of them singletons, with 33% in the top ten. In the case of this clonotype: Its specificity is not known.

The chain has TRBV14 and TRBJ2-5; possibly TRBD1 for D (6 bases). The sequencing sample was made of blood. This clonotype was obtained from a man under 40 with Graves' hyperthyroidism. CDR3 sequence: CASSPGAWETQYF. The CDR3 nucleotides are TGTGCCAGCAGCCCAGGGGCCTGGGAGACCCAGTACTTC.